This T cell receptor beta chain was sequenced during a study of Ad26.COV2.S vaccination and SARS-CoV-2 variants. TCRdb's table, derived via immunoSEQ multiplex PCR, lists solely in-frame clones and lacks some. The sample includes roughly 180,000 clones, 87% of them seen just once. CDR1 and CDR2 from the germline V gene are SGHVS and FQNEAQ. The CDR3 is made up of 17 amino acids. V lost 4 bases, J lost 9 bases, and 14 bases stayed unmatched. This sequence was found in a human donor who had recovered from COVID-19. V usage is TRBV7-8 and J usage is TRBJ2-1; TRBD2 agrees at 11 bases. The sequenced sample was peripheral blood, obtained after recovery from COVID-19. CDR3 sequence: CASSSGPPGLADPEQFF. The CDR3 DNA reads TGTGCCAGCAGCTCCGGCCCCCCGGGACTAGCGGATCCTGAGCAGTTCTTC.